This section outlines one T cell receptor (beta chain) sequence together with its context. It has no known antigen specificity. There are no base qualities to consult, and no much larger clone falls within one base. As encoded in the germline V gene, CDR1 is MNHEY while CDR2 is SVGAGI. V is pruned by 5 bases and J by 2 bases, leaving 2 bases of the junction without a gene match. The CDR3 measures 13 amino acids from cysteine to phenylalanine. CDR3 DNA only is kept here, 39 bases in frame from base 1. This record comes from a study of T cell responses to AZD1222 COVID-19 vaccine (dated by TCRdb to about 2021). At the level of the whole study: Because spike-specific TCR depth and breadth did not differ between the two schedules, AZD1222 recipients who got a second dose at roughly 4 weeks were pooled with those who got a second dose at roughly 12 weeks. A total of 230 to 250 trial participants underwent TCR sequencing, of whom some 210 received two doses of AZD1222 and some 25 received two doses of the MenACWY control vaccine. Trial participants were enrolled into age subgroups of 18-55, 56-69 and 70-plus years, which contained about 160, 30 and 59 TCR-sequenced participants, respectively.

The CDR3 regions of human TCRbeta chains were analyzed by immunosequencing. As for the original processing: Repertoire TCRs were checked for matches against a reference library of SARS-CoV-2-specific TCRs that had been generated using the MIRA antigen-specificity platform. Breadth was defined as the fraction of unique TCRs that were SARS-CoV-2-associated, and depth was defined as the fraction of total T cells that were SARS-CoV-2-associated. Using the MIRA data, every spike-specific TCR was mapped to the spike region that the TCR reacted to and assigned to either a CD4 or a CD8 class. Log10-transformed breadth and depth values were compared by one-way ANOVA with Sidak's multiple comparisons tests. TCRdb provides this immuneACCESS table in a form limited to in-frame rearrangements. Some clones are lacking; in checked studies, under half of them reflect an unresolved V gene, and why the rest are absent is not known. The V and J calls and clone size are taken from that table; D and trimming were inferred from the DNA. This sample has 100,000 to 150,000 clones in its table, and roughly 91% of those were observed once. 2.5% to 3% of the sample comes from the top ten.

General study outcomes and caveats: Because no day 14 peak-response samples were available, repertoires were characterized only after the peak T cell response. In the small 56-69-year group, the increase in depth fell short of significance, most likely because of low power. Epitopes outside the regions mutated in the B.1.351 and B.1.1.7 variants were reportedly recognized by nearly half of the unique spike-specific TCRs. Vaccine-associated CD4 TCRs spanned the whole spike protein, with dominant responses in regions 160-218 and 743-854. Conclusions about previously exposed vaccinees are limited because only six or seven AZD1222 recipients were SARS-CoV-2 seropositive at baseline. A significant rise in spike-specific TCR breadth and depth was observed after two AZD1222 doses relative to day 0 and relative to MenACWY recipients. Most participants were white British and females outnumbered males, and the authors suggested that clonal diversity may have been underestimated.

The sample's time point label, in plain terms: baseline before first vaccination. Samples from vaccinated people were obtained from the UK trials COV001 and COV002, which included a single-blind randomized controlled phase 2/3 trial of AZD1222 (ChAdOx1 nCoV-19) in healthy adults. For TCRbeta chain sequencing, PBMC samples were collected from trial participants at day 0 and at day 28 after the second dose. The sequence was collected from an adult in good health. The rearranged chain carries TRBV6-5 and TRBJ1-1, with 7 central nucleotides matching TRBD1. The sequencing used peripheral blood, collected on day 0 of AZD1222 vaccination. CDR3 sequence: CASSQGGNTEAFF. The DNA sequence is TGTGCCAGCAGTCAGGGGGGAAACACTGAAGCTTTCTTT.